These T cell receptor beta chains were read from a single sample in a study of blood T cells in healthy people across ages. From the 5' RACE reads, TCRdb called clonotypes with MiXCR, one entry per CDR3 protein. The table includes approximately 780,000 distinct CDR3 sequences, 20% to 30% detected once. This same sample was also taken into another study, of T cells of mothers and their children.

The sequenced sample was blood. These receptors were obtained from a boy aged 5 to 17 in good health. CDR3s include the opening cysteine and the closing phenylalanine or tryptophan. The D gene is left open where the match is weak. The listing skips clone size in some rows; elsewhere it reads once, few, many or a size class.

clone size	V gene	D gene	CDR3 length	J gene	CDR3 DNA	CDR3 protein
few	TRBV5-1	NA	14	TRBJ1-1	TGCGCCAGCAGCTTTTATCCGACAGATGTGAAGGCTTTCTTT	CASSFYPTDVKAFF
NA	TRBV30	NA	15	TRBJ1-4	TGTGCCTGGAGTGTTGGGGCGGGCATTGAGGAAAAACTGTTTTTT	CAWSVGAGIEEKLFF
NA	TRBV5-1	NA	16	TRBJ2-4	TGCGCCAGCAGCCCGGGACGGATACTAGCCAAAAACATTCAGTACTTC	CASSPGRILAKNIQYF
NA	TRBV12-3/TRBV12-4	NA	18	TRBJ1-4	TGTGCCAGCAGTTTAACTATGCAGGGGCGTTACTTTGGGGAAAAACTGTTTTTT	CASSLTMQGRYFGEKLFF
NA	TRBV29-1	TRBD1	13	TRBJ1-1	TGCAGCGTTGAACGGACAGGGAACACTGAAGCTTTCTTT	CSVERTGNTEAFF
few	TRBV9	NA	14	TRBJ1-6	TGTGCCAGCAGCATCAGGGCCTATAATTCACCCCTCCACTTT	CASSIRAYNSPLHF
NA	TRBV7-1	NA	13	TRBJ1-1	TGCGCCAGCAGCTCTGGAGATGGCGATGAAGCTTTCTTT	CASSSGDGDEAFF
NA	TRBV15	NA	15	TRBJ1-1	TGTGCCACCAGCAGAGAACGGGATCGGAACACTGAAGCTTTCTTT	CATSRERDRNTEAFF
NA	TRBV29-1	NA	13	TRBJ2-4	TGCAGCGCCCTTCTCGGACAGAAAAACATTCAGTACTTC	CSALLGQKNIQYF
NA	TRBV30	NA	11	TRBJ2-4	TGTGCCTGGAGGGCAGGTTTCCTTCAGTACTTC	CAWRAGFLQYF
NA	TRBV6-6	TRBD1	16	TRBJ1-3	TGTGCCAGCGGGGGGACAGGGGGCTCCTCTGGAAACACCATATATTTT	CASGGTGGSSGNTIYF
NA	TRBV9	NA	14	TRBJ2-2	TGTGCCAGCAGCGTAGTAGGGTTGACCGGGGAGCTGTTTTTT	CASSVVGLTGELFF
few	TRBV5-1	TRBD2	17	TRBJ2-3	TGCGCCAGCAGCTTGGGGAATAGCGGGGGGGCAACAGATACGCAGTATTTT	CASSLGNSGGATDTQYF
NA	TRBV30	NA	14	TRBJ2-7	TGTGCCTGGAGTCGACTAGACCTGTTGGGCGAGCAGTACTTC	CAWSRLDLLGEQYF
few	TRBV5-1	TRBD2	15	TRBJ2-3	TGCGCCAGCACCGGGACTAGCGGGGGTTTAGATACGCAGTATTTT	CASTGTSGGLDTQYF
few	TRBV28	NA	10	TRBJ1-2	TGTGCCAGCAGAGGCCTTGGCTACACCTTC	CASRGLGYTF
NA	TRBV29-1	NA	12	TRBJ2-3	TGCAGCGTTCTCCGGGCCACAGATACGCAGTATTTT	CSVLRATDTQYF
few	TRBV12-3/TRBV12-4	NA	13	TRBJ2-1	TGTGCCAGCAGCCCCCGGATCGAGGGTGAGCAGTTCTTC	CASSPRIEGEQFF
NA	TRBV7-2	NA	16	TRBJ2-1	TGTGCCAGCAGCCAACCCCGGGTCTTAGGCTACAATGAGCAGTTCTTC	CASSQPRVLGYNEQFF
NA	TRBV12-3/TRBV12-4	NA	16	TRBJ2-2	TGTGCCAGCGCAAAAGGGGGGACAGCGAACACCGAGGAGCTGTTTTTT	CASAKGGTANTEELFF
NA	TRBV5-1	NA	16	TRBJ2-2	TGCGCCAGCAGACGTAAGCAGGGATTGGGCACCGGGGAGCTGTTTTTT	CASRRKQGLGTGELFF
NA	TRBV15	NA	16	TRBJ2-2	TGTGCCACCAGCACCCGGGCGTGGGCTGGCACCGGGGAGCTGTTTTTT	CATSTRAWAGTGELFF
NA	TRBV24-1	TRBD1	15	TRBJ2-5	TGTGCCACCAGTGATCCAGGGACAGGGGGAGAGACCCAGTACTTC	CATSDPGTGGETQYF
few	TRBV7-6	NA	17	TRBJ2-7	TGTGCCAGCAGCTTAGGGGGGGCACAGGCTAGTCGGGACGAGCAGTACTTC	CASSLGGAQASRDEQYF
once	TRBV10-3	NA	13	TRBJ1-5	TGTGCCATCAGCGACGTTAGCAATCAGCCTCACCATTTT	CAISDVSNQPHHF
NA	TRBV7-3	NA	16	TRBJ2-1	TGTGCCAGCAGCTCCCCTTCGTCCGGGTCCTACAATGAGCAGTTCTTC	CASSSPSSGSYNEQFF
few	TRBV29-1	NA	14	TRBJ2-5	TGCAGCGTTTCCGGCCGGGACGAACAAGAGACCCAGTGCTTC	CSVSGRDEQETQCF
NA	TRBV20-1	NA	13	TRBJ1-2	TGCAGTGCCAAGACAGGTCGTAGCTATGGCTACACCTTC	CSAKTGRSYGYTF
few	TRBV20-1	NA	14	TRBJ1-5	TGCAGTGCTAGAGGGGTGTATAGCAATCAGCCCCAGCATTTT	CSARGVYSNQPQHF
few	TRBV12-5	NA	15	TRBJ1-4	TGTGCTAGTGGTTTGGACGGGACGGGGGCCGAAAAACTGTTTTTT	CASGLDGTGAEKLFF
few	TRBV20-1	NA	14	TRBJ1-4	TGCAGTGCCAGGAATCAGGGGAACAATGAAAAACTGTTTTTT	CSARNQGNNEKLFF
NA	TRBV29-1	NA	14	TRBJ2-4	TGCAGCGTTGTTTTAGAGGGGGGCTGGAACATTCAGTACTTC	CSVVLEGGWNIQYF
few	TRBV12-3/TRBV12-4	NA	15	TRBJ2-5	TGTGCCAGCAGCTCACCCCTTCTGAGGGCGGGGACCCAGTACTTC	CASSSPLLRAGTQYF
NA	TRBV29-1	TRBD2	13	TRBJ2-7	TGCAGCGTTGACAGGGAGGGCCTCTACGAGCAGTACTTC	CSVDREGLYEQYF
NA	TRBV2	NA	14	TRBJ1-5	TGTGCCAGCAGTGAAGAAGACGGTTATCAGCCCCAGCATTTT	CASSEEDGYQPQHF
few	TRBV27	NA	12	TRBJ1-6	TGTGCCAGCAGTTTCGGGTCGGCACCCCTCCACTTT	CASSFGSAPLHF
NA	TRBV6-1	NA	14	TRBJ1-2	TGTGCCAGCAGCCGGGAAGGGGCAAACTATGGCTACACCTTC	CASSREGANYGYTF
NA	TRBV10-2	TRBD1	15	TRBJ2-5	TGCGCCAGCAGAGGGCTCCGACAGGGCCCAGAGACCCAGTACTTC	CASRGLRQGPETQYF
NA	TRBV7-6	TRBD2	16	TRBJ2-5	TGTGCCAGCAGCGCCCAACTAGCGGGCCCCCAAGAGACCCAGTACTTC	CASSAQLAGPQETQYF
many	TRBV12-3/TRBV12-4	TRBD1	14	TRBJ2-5	TGTGCCAGCAGTTCTACAGGGGGCAGCGAGACCCAGTACTTC	CASSSTGGSETQYF
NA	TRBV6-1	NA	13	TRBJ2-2	TGTGCCAGCAGGCTAATAGGTACCGGGGAGCTGTTTTTT	CASRLIGTGELFF
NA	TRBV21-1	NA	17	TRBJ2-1	TGTGCCAGCCCCAAAGGGGGTATAGGATTCTCCTACAATGAGCAGTTCTTC	CASPKGGIGFSYNEQFF
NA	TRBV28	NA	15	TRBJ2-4	TGTGCCAGCAGCCCCCGGGCCCGGGGACTAAACATTCAGTACTTC	CASSPRARGLNIQYF